The subject of this entry is one T cell receptor beta chain. This sample is part of a study of blood T cell repertoires in COVID-19. Study background: The study drew acute and convalescent COVID-19 samples from the United States, Italy and Spain. T cells, B-cell-depleted T cells, or PBMCs provided the cDNA or gDNA that served as material.

In the authors' methods: Reference gene primer amplification gave estimated nucleated cell counts. Using immunoSEQ multiplex PCR, the repertoire was profiled, and TCRdb retains in-frame clones only, with some absent. V, J and clone size reflect that table, while D and trimming were determined from the DNA. Among 65,000 to 80,000 clones listed, approximately 87% were seen once. The clonotype originates from a man between 45 and 60 years old with active COVID-19. Material: peripheral blood.

CDR3 nucleotide sequence: TGCGCCAGCAGCCAAGGGACTAGCACAGATACGCAGTATTTT. Translating gives CASSQGTSTDTQYF. This chain links TRBV5-1 with TRBJ2-3; D may be TRBD2 (6 bases). In germline, CDR1 is SGHRS, CDR2 YFSETQ. Deletions cut 4 bases from V and 0 bases from J, with 9 bases between. This CDR3 has 14 amino acids.